This TCR beta chain was identified in a study of blood T cell repertoires in COVID-19. Study details: Acute and convalescent COVID-19 specimens originated in the United States, Italy and Spain. In each case, the material was cDNA or gDNA derived from T cells, B-cell-depleted T cells, or PBMCs.

Authors' analysis steps: Estimated nucleated cell counts came from reference gene primer amplification. Measured with immunoSEQ multiplex PCR; TCRdb has only the in-frame clones, and not every one. D and trimming come from the DNA, and the V and J calls and clone size come from that table. Of about 74,000 clones in the sample, 70% to 90% were seen once. The CDR3 totals 14 residues. Germline CDR1 SGHTA, CDR2 FQGNSA. Trimming cost V 2 bases and J 5 bases, with 12 bases left between them. The V gene is TRBV7-2, the J gene TRBJ1-2; no clear D gene. This TCR was sampled from a woman aged 80 or over with active or convalescent COVID-19. The sequenced sample consisted of peripheral blood. The chain's CDR3 is CASSLIEGPYGYTF. CDR3 sequence (DNA): TGTGCCAGCAGCTTAATTGAGGGTCCGTATGGCTACACCTTC.